The 15 T cell receptor beta chains presented below share a single source sample, sequenced in a study of naive and memory T cell subsets. Ligated cDNA underwent four rounds of PCR with nested alpha and beta constant region primers and SP2. TCRdb re-derived calls from the 5' RACE reads in MiXCR, one entry per CDR3 protein. This repertoire shows more than 45,000 distinct CDR3 sequences, roughly 7% found once; its top ten account for 9% to 10%. An oligonucleotide containing a UMI was ligated to the 3' end of TCR cDNA. The receptors here all came from a male donor in good health.

As DNA, the CDR3 is TGCAGTGCTAGGCGAGGCAATCAGCCCCAGCATTTT. This encodes CSARRGNQPQHF. The rearrangement joins TRBV20-1 to TRBJ1-5; D is undetermined. CDR1 DFQATT and CDR2 SNEGSKA come from the germline V gene (reference sequence). V lost 3 bases and J lost 2, with 5 bases in between. The CDR3 consists of 12 residues.

This clonotype occurred a few times. The rearrangement uses TRBV6-5 and TRBJ2-7, with TRBD1 matching over 10 bases. The V gene's germline CDR1 is MNHEY and CDR2 SVGAGI. V gave up 6 bases and J gave up 3 bases; unmatched junction bases: 11. This CDR3 comprises 16 residues. The CDR3 DNA sequence: TGTGCCAGCAGCAAAGACCCGGGACAGGGGATCTACGAGCAGTACTTC. It translates to CASSKDPGQGIYEQYF.

This clonotype was found a few times. This sequence joins TRBV6-5 and TRBJ1-4; 9 bases align to TRBD1. The CDR3 covers 16 residues. CDR1 and CDR2 (germline): MNHEY, SVGAGI. V gave up 2 bases and J gave up 5 bases; unmatched junction bases: 6. The CDR3, as DNA: TGTGCCAGCAGTTACACCTCCGGGACAGGGAATGAAAAACTGTTTTTT. Translating gives CASSYTSGTGNEKLFF.

This clonotype was picked up many times. This chain links TRBV30 with TRBJ2-1; 10 nucleotides agree with TRBD2. Germline loops: CDR1 GTSNPN, CDR2 SVGIG (reference sequence). CDR3 length: 12 amino acids. V was clipped by 0 bases and J by 15 bases; unmatched bases: 5. CDR3 region: CAWSVEGLAMFF. The CDR3, as DNA: TGTGCCTGGAGTGTAGAGGGACTAGCGATGTTCTTC.

V gene TRBV6-5 combines with J gene TRBJ1-2; 9 bases match TRBD1. This CDR3 has 17 residues. V was clipped by 0 bases and J by 7 bases; unmatched bases: 12. Looked up from germline, CDR1 is MNHEY and CDR2 is SVGAGI. This chain's CDR3 is CASSYSNPGQGVGGYTF. The CDR3 DNA reads TGTGCCAGCAGTTACTCGAACCCGGGACAGGGCGTGGGTGGCTACACCTTC.

Notes on this clonotype: A much more abundant neighbour one base away suggests this may be a read error. The CDR3 is CSVDGQGYTEAFF. CDR3 nucleotide sequence: TGCAGCGTTGATGGACAGGGGTACACTGAAGCTTTCTTT. V usage is TRBV29-1 and J usage is TRBJ1-1; 9 nucleotides agree with TRBD1. V gave up 3 bases and J gave up 3 bases; unmatched junction bases: 2. The CDR3 runs to 13 residues. CDR1 is SQVTM and CDR2 is ANQGSEA in the germline V gene.

In its sample, this clonotype was seen a few times. The chain has TRBV5-1 and TRBJ2-5; D not resolved. The CDR3 loop spans 16 amino acids. With 2 bases removed from V and 5 bases from J, the gap between germline ends came to 19 bases. Per germline, CDR1 SGHRS and CDR2 YFSETQ. The CDR3, as DNA: TGCGCCAGCAGCTTAGCGTCGGTAGGGTCTTCGGAGACCCAGTACTTC. Amino acids: CASSLASVGSSETQYF.

This clonotype showed up many times. The chain uses TRBV4-1 and TRBJ1-2; D is unresolved. Per the germline V gene, CDR1 is MGHRA and CDR2 is YSYEKL. With 2 bases removed from V and 4 bases from J, the gap between germline ends came to 11 bases. The CDR3 totals 14 residues. Here the CDR3 DNA reads TGCGCCAGCAGCCAACCCCAAGAACTCTATGGCTACACCTTC. This gives the protein CASSQPQELYGYTF.

In the case of this clonotype: This may be a read error: a much more frequent sequence differs by one nucleotide. V is TRBV12-3 or TRBV12-4 and J is TRBJ1-1; 8 bases align to TRBD1. The CDR3 has 14 residues. For the CDR3, the DNA is TGTGCCAGCAGTCCTGGACAGGGAAACACTAAAGCTTTCTTT. Residues: CASSPGQGNTKAFF.

This clonotype was counted at least ten times. The J gene is TRBJ2-1, the V gene TRBV3-1; 12 nucleotides align to TRBD2. V lost 3 bases to trimming and J lost 10 bases; unmatched junction nucleotides: 10. The CDR3 has 16 residues. Looked up from germline, CDR1 is LGHDT and CDR2 is YNNKEL (reference sequence). The CDR3 nucleotides are TGTGCCAGCAGCCATCGGACTAGCGGGGACGGGTCGGAGCAGTTCTTC. Translated: CASSHRTSGDGSEQFF.

This clonotype was recorded only once. The chain recombines TRBV4-1 with TRBJ2-7; D might be TRBD2 (6 bases). The CDR3 extends over 15 amino acids. Germline lookup yields CDR1 MGHRA and CDR2 YSYEKL. Trimming stripped 0 bases from V and 0 bases from J, with 9 bases between. The CDR3 DNA sequence: TGCGCCAGCAGCCAAGATCCCGGGAGCTCCTACGAGCAGTACTTC. Translation: CASSQDPGSSYEQYF.

This chain links TRBV29-1 with TRBJ2-1; D is unresolved. The germline V gene encodes CDR1 SQVTM and CDR2 ANQGSEA. Deletions cut 6 bases from V and 9 bases from J, with 15 bases between. The CDR3 is 12 residues long. CDR3 in DNA: TGCAGCGTCGCCTATGTGGTCGGTGAGCAGTTCTTC. Amino acids: CSVAYVVGEQFF.

This clonotype has a count of ten or more. The rearrangement uses TRBV19 and TRBJ2-3; D may be TRBD2 (5 bases). The CDR3 is 12 residues long. Trimming left V 10 bases short and J 3 bases short, with 11 bases between. The germline gives CDR1 LNHDA, CDR2 SQIVND (reference sequence). The CDR3 DNA follows: TGTGCCAAGAGGGAGTTAACAGATACGCAGTATTTT. Its protein product is CAKRELTDTQYF.

This clonotype was seen repeatedly, ten times or more. The chain combines TRBV5-1 with TRBJ2-3; 7 positions match TRBD2. The V gene's germline CDR1 is SGHRS and CDR2 YFSETQ. The CDR3 length is 13 residues. The V segment lost 2 bases and the J segment 5 bases; nucleotides outside the gene matches: 2. CDR3 DNA: TGCGCCAGCAGCTTAGTAGCGGGAGATACGCAGTATTTT. This sequence encodes CASSLVAGDTQYF.

Only a few counts were recorded for this clonotype. This rearrangement joins TRBV5-4 to TRBJ2-1, with a possible D match to TRBD2 (6 bases). This CDR3 spans 16 amino acids. The germline gives CDR1 SGHNT, CDR2 YYREEE (reference sequence). V was shortened by 3 bases and J by 4 bases, with 17 bases between the two germline ends. The CDR3 sequence: CASSSTLATSYNEQFF. The CDR3 bases are TGTGCCAGCAGCTCCACTCTAGCGACCAGTTACAATGAGCAGTTCTTC.